This is a list of T cell receptor beta chains from one sample in a study of technical replicates of blood from a few donors. Clones were sequenced by immunoSEQ multiplex PCR, and TCRdb holds only the in-frame ones, with some missing. In the table there are under 50,000 clones, almost 97% of which are singletons. Source material: T cells isolated from PBMCs. Source of these receptors: a human donor in good health. The CDR3 runs from the conserved cysteine through the conserved F or W. The D gene is left open where the match is weak. Only some rows state a clone size, as once, few, many or a class for expanded clones.

.	TRBJ1-4	TRBV2	.	14	TGTGCCAGCAGGGCAGGGGAGGGCTATGAAAAACTGTTTTTT	CASRAGEGYEKLFF
TRBD2	TRBJ2-2	TRBV6-1	once	18	TGTGCCAGCAGTGACATGACTAGCGGGAATCGGCGGACCGGGGAGCTGTTTTTT	CASSDMTSGNRRTGELFF
TRBD2	TRBJ2-1	TRBV6-4	.	16	TGTGCCAGCAGTGCCCTAGCGGAGAGCTCCTACAATGAGCAGTTCTTC	CASSALAESSYNEQFF
.	TRBJ2-6	TRBV10-3	.	12	TGTGCCATTAGCTCTGGGGCCAACGTCCTGACTTTC	CAISSGANVLTF
TRBD1	TRBJ1-4	TRBV9	.	16	TGTGCCAGCAGCGTAGCCCTCGGGACAGGGGTCGAAAAACTGTTTTTT	CASSVALGTGVEKLFF
TRBD2	TRBJ2-3	TRBV5-1	.	17	TGCGCCAGCAGCTTGAGTCTGGAACTAGCGGGCGCGGATACGCAGTATTTT	CASSLSLELAGADTQYF
.	TRBJ1-1	TRBV7-2	.	12	TGTGCCAGCGGCCAGGGAGGGCCTGAAGCTTTCTTT	CASGQGGPEAFF
TRBD1	TRBJ2-7	TRBV27	.	16	TGTGCCAGCACCCCGCAGGGGGACAGGGCAAGCTACGAGCAGTACTTC	CASTPQGDRASYEQYF
.	TRBJ1-1	TRBV6-5	few	14	TGTGCCAGCAGTTACTCGAGGAGGGTCACTGAAGCTTTCTTT	CASSYSRRVTEAFF
.	TRBJ1-2	TRBV29-1	.	14	TGCAGCGTTGAATTGGGCCGGGGAACGTCCGGCTACACCTTC	CSVELGRGTSGYTF
TRBD2	TRBJ2-1	TRBV5-1	.	19	TGCGCCAGCAGCTTATTACTAGCGGGAGCCCTCCTCATTGGCAATGAGCAGTTCTTC	CASSLLLAGALLIGNEQFF
TRBD1	TRBJ1-2	TRBV19	.	14	TGTGCCAGTAGTTCGAGACAGGGCATAAGCGGCTACACCTTC	CASSSRQGISGYTF
.	TRBJ1-5	TRBV4-3	.	15	TGCGCCAGCAGCCAAGTATCGGGAAGCAATCAGCCCCAGCATTTT	CASSQVSGSNQPQHF
TRBD1	TRBJ1-5	TRBV9	.	15	TGTGCCAGCAGCCACAGGGGGCTCTTCAATCAGCCCCAGCATTTT	CASSHRGLFNQPQHF
TRBD2	TRBJ2-3	TRBV9	.	16	TGTGCCAGCAGTATGAATAGCGGGACGGATACAGATACGCAGTATTTT	CASSMNSGTDTDTQYF
.	TRBJ2-1	TRBV9	.	16	TGTGCCAGCAGCGTCCTCGGGCAGGGGCCTTACAATGAGCAGTTCTTC	CASSVLGQGPYNEQFF
TRBD1	TRBJ1-5	TRBV4-1	.	18	TGCGCCAGCAGCCGTCCGGGACAGGGGCCTGGGGGCAATCAGCCCCAGCATTTT	CASSRPGQGPGGNQPQHF
.	TRBJ2-2	TRBV4-2	once	17	TGTGCCAGCAGCCAAGAAAACTTAGGGGGAGTCACCGGGGAGCTGTTTTTT	CASSQENLGGVTGELFF
.	TRBJ2-7	TRBV27	.	13	TGTGCCAGCAGTTTAGAGGGAACCTACGAGCAGTACTTC	CASSLEGTYEQYF
.	TRBJ2-5	TRBV15	.	12	TGTGCCACCAGCAAGGGGTCTGAGACCCAGTACTTC	CATSKGSETQYF
.	TRBJ1-5	TRBV7-2	.	15	TGTGCCAGCAGCCCCCTACCGACAGTTAATCAGCCCCAGCATTTT	CASSPLPTVNQPQHF
TRBD2	TRBJ2-3	TRBV5-1	.	16	TGCGCCAGCAGCCCAGGTTCTAGCGGGAGCACAGATACGCAGTATTTT	CASSPGSSGSTDTQYF
.	TRBJ2-4	TRBV5-5	once	17	TGTGCCAGCAGCTTGGCCCTGGGAGAGGGCTCGGAAAACATTCAGTACTTC	CASSLALGEGSENIQYF
TRBD1	TRBJ1-1	TRBV13	once	11	TGTGCCAGTACAAGGGACAGGGGAGCTTTCTTT	CASTRDRGAFF
.	TRBJ1-1	TRBV29-1	.	13	TGCAGCGTTCTCCTGGGTGAGAGGACTGAAGCTTTCTTT	CSVLLGERTEAFF
.	TRBJ1-3	TRBV4-1	.	16	TGCGCCAGCAGCCAAGATTCAGAGGTCTCTGGAAACACCATATATTTT	CASSQDSEVSGNTIYF
TRBD1	TRBJ1-2	TRBV2	.	11	TGTGCCAGGGCAGGGGGTGAGGGCTACACCTTC	CARAGGEGYTF
TRBD1	TRBJ2-5	TRBV4-1	.	16	TGCGCCAGCAGCCTCAGGGGAGAGACAGGGATGGAGACCCAGTACTTC	CASSLRGETGMETQYF
.	TRBJ2-1	TRBV4-3	.	15	TGCGCCAGCAGCTCAGATGGCGGCCAAAACAATGAGCAGTTCTTC	CASSSDGGQNNEQFF
TRBD2	TRBJ2-1	TRBV2	.	14	TGTGCCAGCAGTGATAGCGGGGACTACAATGAGCAGTTCTTC	CASSDSGDYNEQFF
TRBD1	TRBJ1-1	TRBV9	once	14	TGTGCCAGCAGCCTCGGACAGGAGAACACTGAAGCTTTCTTT	CASSLGQENTEAFF
TRBD1	TRBJ2-7	TRBV19	.	15	TGTGCCAGTAGTTCGTTACAGGGGGCAAGTTACGAGCAGTACTTC	CASSSLQGASYEQYF
TRBD2	TRBJ2-4	TRBV2	.	19	TGTGCCAGCAGCGAAAGGCTAGCGGGAGCTGCGGTGGCCAAAAACATTCAGTACTTC	CASSERLAGAAVAKNIQYF
TRBD1	TRBJ1-2	TRBV7-9	.	14	TGTGCCAGCAGCCAAATTGGGACAGGCTATGGCTACACCTTC	CASSQIGTGYGYTF
.	TRBJ1-2	TRBV18	.	15	TGTGCCAGCTCACTATTCCAGGAGGGCACCTATGGCTACACCTTC	CASSLFQEGTYGYTF
.	TRBJ1-5	TRBV9	.	15	TGTGCCAGCAGCGTTACGACCGGAGGCAATCAGCCCCAGCATTTT	CASSVTTGGNQPQHF